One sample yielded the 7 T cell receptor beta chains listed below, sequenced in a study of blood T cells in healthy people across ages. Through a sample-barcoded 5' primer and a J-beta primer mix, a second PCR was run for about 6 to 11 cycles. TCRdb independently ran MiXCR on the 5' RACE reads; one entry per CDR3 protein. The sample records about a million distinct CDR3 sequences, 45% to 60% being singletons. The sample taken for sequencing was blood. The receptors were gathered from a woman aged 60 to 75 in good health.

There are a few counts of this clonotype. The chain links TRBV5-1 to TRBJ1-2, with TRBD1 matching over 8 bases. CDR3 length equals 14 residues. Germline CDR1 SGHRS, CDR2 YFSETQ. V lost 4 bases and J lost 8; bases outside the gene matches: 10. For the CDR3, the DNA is TGCGCCAGCAGCGAAGGACAGGGAAGAGGAGGCTACACCTTC. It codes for CASSEGQGRGGYTF. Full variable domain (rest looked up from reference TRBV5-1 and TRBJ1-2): KAGVTQTPRYLIKTRGQQVTLSCSPISGHRSVSWYQQTPGQGLQFLFEYFSETQRNKGNFPGRFSGRQFSNSRSEMNVSTLELGDSALYLCASSEGQGRGGYTFGSGTRLTVV.

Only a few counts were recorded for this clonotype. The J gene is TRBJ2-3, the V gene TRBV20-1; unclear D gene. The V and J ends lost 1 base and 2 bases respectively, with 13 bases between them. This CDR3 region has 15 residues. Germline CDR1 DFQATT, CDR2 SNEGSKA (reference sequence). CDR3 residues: CSARVFWRTTDTQYF. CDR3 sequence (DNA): TGCAGTGCTAGAGTATTTTGGCGGACCACAGATACGCAGTATTTT.

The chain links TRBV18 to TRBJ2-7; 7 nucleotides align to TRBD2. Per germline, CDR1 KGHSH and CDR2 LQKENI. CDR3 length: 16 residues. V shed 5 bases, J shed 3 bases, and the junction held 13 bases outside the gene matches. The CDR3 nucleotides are TGTGCCAGCTCAGCCTCTCTAGCGGTTCACAACTACGAGCAGTACTTC. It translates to CASSASLAVHNYEQYF.

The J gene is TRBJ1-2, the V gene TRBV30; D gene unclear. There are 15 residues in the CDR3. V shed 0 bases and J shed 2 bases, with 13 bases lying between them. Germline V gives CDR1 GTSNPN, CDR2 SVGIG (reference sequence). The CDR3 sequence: CAWSVGGPTNYGYTF. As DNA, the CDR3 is TGTGCCTGGAGTGTAGGCGGACCAACGAACTATGGCTACACCTTC. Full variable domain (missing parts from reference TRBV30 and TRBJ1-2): SQTIHQWPATLVQPVGSPLSLECTVEGTSNPNLYWYRQAAGRGLQLLFYSVGIGQISSEVPQNLSASRPQDRQFILSSKKLLLSDSGFYLCAWSVGGPTNYGYTFGSGTRLTVV.

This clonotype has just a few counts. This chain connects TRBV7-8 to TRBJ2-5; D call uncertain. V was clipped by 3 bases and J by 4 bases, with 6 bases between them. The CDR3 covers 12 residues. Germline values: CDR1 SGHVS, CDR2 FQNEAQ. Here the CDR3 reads CASSFTIETQYF. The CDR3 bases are TGTGCCAGCAGCTTCACAATAGAGACCCAGTACTTC. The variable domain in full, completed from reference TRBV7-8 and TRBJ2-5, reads GAGVSQSPRYKVAKRGQDVALRCDPISGHVSLFWYQQALGQGPEFLTYFQNEAQLDKSGLPSDRFFAERPEGSVSTLKIQRTQQEDSAVYLCASSFTIETQYFGPGTRLLVL.

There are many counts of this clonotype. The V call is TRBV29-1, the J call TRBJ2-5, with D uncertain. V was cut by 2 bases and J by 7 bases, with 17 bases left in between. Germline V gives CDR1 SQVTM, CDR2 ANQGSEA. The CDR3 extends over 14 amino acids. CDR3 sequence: CSVEWPSSPRTQYF. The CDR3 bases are TGCAGCGTTGAATGGCCGAGCAGCCCCAGGACCCAGTACTTC.

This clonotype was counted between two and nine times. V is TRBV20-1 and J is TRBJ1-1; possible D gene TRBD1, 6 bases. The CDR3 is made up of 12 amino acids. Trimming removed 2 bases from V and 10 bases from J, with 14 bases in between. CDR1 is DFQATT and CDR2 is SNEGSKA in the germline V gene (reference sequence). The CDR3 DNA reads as TGCAGTGCTAGAATGGACAGCGCTGGAGCTTTCTTT. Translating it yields CSARMDSAGAFF.